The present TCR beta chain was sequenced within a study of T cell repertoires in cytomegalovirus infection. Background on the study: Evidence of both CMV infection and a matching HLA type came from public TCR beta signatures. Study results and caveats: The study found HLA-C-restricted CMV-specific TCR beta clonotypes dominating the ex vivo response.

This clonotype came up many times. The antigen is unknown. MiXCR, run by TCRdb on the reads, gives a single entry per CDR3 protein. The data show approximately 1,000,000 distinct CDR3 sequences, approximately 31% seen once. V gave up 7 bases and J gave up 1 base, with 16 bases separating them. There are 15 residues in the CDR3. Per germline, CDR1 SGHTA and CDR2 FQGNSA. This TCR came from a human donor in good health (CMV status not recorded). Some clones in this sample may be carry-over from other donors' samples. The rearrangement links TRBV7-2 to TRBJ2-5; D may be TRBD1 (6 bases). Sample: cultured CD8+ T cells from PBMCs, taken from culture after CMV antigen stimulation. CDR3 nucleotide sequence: TGTGCCAGCAATTACAGGGCTCTCCCCCAAGAGACCCAGTACTTC. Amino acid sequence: CASNYRALPQETQYF.